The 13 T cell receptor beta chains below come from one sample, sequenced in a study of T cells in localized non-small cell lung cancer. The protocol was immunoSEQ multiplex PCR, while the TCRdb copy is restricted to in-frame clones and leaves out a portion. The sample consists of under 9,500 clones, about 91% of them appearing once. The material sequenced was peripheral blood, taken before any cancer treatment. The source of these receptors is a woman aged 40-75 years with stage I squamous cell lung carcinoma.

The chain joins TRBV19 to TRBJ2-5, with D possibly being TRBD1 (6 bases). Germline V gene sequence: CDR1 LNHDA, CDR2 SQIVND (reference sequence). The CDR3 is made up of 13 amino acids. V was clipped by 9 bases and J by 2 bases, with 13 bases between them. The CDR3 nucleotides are TGTGCCAGAATAACGGACAGTCAAGAGACCCAGTACTTC. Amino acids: CARITDSQETQYF.

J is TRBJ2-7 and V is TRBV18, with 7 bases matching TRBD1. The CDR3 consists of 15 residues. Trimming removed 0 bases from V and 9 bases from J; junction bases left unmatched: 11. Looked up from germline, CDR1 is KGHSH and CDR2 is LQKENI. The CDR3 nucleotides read TGTGCCAGCTCACCACCCAATGGACAGGCCCATGGGCAGTACTTC. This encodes CASSPPNGQAHGQYF.

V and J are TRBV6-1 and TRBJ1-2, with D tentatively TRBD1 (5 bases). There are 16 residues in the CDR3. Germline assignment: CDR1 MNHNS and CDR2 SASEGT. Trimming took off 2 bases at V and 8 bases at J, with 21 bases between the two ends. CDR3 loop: CASSEPRTPGQGGYTF. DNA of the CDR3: TGTGCCAGCAGTGAACCCCGCACGCCGGGGCAGGGCGGCTACACCTTC.

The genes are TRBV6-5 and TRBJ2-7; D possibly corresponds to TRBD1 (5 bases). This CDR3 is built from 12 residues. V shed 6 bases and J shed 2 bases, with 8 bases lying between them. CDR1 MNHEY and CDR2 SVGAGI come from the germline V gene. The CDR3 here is CASSQGPYEQYF. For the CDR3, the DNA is TGTGCCAGCAGCCAGGGTCCCTACGAGCAGTACTTC.

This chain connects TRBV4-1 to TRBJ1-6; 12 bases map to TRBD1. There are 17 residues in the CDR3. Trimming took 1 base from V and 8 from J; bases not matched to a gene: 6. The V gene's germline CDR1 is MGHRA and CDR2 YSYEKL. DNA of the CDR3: TGCGCCAGCAGCCAAGGTAGGGGACAGGGGGCCCATTCACCCCTCCACTTT. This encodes CASSQGRGQGAHSPLHF.

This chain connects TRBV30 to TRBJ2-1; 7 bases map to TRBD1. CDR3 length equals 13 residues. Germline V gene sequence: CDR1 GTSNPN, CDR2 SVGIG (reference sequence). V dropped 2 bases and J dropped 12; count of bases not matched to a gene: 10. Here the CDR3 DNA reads TGTGCCTGGAGTCGGGACAGCCACATGGGGCAGTTCTTC. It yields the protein CAWSRDSHMGQFF.

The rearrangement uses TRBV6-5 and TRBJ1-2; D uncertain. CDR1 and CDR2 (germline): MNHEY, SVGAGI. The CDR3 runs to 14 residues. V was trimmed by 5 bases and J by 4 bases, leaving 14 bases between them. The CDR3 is CASSPNGLGYGYTF. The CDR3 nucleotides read TGTGCCAGCAGTCCAAATGGGCTAGGCTATGGCTACACCTTC.

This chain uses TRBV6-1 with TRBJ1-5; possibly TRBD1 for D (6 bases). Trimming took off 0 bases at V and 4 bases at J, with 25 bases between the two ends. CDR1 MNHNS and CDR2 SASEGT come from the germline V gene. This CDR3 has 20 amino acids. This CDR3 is CASSEARGGPRSNKNQPQHF. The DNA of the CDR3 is TGTGCCAGCAGTGAAGCGCGGGGGGGGCCGCGGAGCAATAAGAATCAGCCCCAGCATTTT.

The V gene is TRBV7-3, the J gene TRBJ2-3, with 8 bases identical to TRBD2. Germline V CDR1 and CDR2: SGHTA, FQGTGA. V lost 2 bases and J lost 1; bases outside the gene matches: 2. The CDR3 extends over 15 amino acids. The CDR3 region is CASSLGSGGTDTQYF. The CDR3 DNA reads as TGTGCCAGCAGCTTAGGTAGCGGGGGCACAGATACGCAGTATTTT.

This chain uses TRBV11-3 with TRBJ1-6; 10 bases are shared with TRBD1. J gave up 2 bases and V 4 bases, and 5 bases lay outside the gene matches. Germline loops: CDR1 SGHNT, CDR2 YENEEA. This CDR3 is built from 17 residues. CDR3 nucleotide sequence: TGTGCCAGCAGCTCCCGACAGGGGGCCACCTATAATTCACCCCTCCACTTT. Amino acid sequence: CASSSRQGATYNSPLHF. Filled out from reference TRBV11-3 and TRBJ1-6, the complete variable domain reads EAGVVQSPRYKIIEKKQPVAFWCNPISGHNTLYWYLQNLGQGPELLIRYENEEAVDDSQLPKDRFSAERLKGVDSTLKIQPAELGDSAVYLCASSSRQGATYNSPLHFGNGTRLTVT.

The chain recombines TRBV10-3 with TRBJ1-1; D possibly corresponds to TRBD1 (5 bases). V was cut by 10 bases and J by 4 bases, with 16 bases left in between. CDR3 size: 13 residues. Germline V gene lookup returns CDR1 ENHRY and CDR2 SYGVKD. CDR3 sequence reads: CANRTGNSTEAFF. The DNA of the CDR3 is TGTGCCAACCGTACAGGCAATAGCACTGAAGCTTTCTTT.

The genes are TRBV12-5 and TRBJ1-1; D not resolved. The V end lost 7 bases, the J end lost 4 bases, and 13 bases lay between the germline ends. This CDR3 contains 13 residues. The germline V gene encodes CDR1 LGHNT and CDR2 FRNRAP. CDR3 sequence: CASERAASTEAFF. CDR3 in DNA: TGTGCTAGTGAGAGGGCGGCGAGCACTGAAGCTTTCTTT. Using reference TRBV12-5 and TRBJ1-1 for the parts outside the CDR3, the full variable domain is DARVTQTPRHKVTEMGQEVTMRCQPILGHNTVFWYRQTMMQGLELLAYFRNRAPLDDSGMPKDRFSAEMPDATLATLKIQPSEPRDSAVYFCASERAASTEAFFGQGTRLTVV.

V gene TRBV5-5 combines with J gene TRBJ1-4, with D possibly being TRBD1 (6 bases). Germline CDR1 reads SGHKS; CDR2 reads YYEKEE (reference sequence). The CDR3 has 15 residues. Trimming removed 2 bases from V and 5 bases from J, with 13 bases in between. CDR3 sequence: CASSFLRGKNEKLFF. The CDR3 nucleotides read TGTGCCAGCAGCTTCCTGAGGGGGAAAAATGAAAAACTGTTTTTT. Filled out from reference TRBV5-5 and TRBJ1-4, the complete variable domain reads DAGVTQSPTHLIKTRGQQVTLRCSPISGHKSVSWYQQVLGQGPQFIFQYYEKEERGRGNFPDRFSARQFPNYSSELNVNALLLGDSALYLCASSFLRGKNEKLFFGSGTQLSVL.